A single sample is the source of the 21 T cell receptor beta chains below, sequenced in a study of T cell responses to AZD1222 COVID-19 vaccine. This table comes from immunoSEQ multiplex PCR, and its TCRdb copy is limited to in-frame clones, with some not included. The sample lists tens of thousands of clones, roughly 90% occurring once. This specimen consisted of peripheral blood, obtained on day 0 of AZD1222 vaccination. The receptors stem from an adult in good health.

This clone is a singleton in its sample. The genes are TRBV11-3 and TRBJ2-2; perhaps TRBD1 as D (5 bases). CDR3 length: 18 amino acids. CDR1 SGHNT and CDR2 YENEEA come from the germline V gene. V dropped 0 bases and J dropped 4 bases, with 18 bases sitting between them. The CDR3 DNA reads TGTGCCAGCAGCTTAGAGGTTGGGGCCACCACAATCACCGGGGAGCTGTTTTTT. Its protein product is CASSLEVGATTITGELFF.

V gene TRBV6-6 combines with J gene TRBJ1-5; D remains unclear. Trimming pared 5 bases from V and 9 bases from J, leaving 11 bases between. The CDR3 has 12 amino acids. Germline V gene data show CDR1 as MNHNY and CDR2 as SVGAGI (reference sequence). The CDR3 region has the DNA TGTGCCAGCAGTGACCCCTTCGGGCCCCAGCATTTT. It translates to CASSDPFGPQHF.

The chain links TRBV5-1 to TRBJ1-1, with TRBD1 as a possible D gene (5 bases). Germline V gives CDR1 SGHRS, CDR2 YFSETQ. Trimming shortened V by 5 bases and J by 1 base, and 15 bases separated the two germline ends. The CDR3 is 15 amino acids. The CDR3 nucleotides read TGCGCCAGCAGTTGGGGGAGGGGAACGAACACTGAAGCTTTCTTT. This codes for CASSWGRGTNTEAFF.

The chain is built from TRBV24-1 and TRBJ2-7; perhaps TRBD1 as D (6 bases). The CDR3 is made up of 13 amino acids. CDR1 KGHDR and CDR2 SFDVKD come from the germline V gene. Trimming took off 3 bases at V and 6 bases at J, with 11 bases between the two ends. The CDR3 DNA is TGTGCCACCAGTGATACCAACAGGGCCGAGCAGTACTTC. This sequence encodes CATSDTNRAEQYF.

The chain combines TRBV7-9 with TRBJ2-3; TRBD1 matches 8 bases. This CDR3 is built from 14 residues. Trimming at V came to 5 bases and at J to 1 base, leaving 2 bases not matched to a gene. Germline CDR1 SEHNR, CDR2 FQNEAQ (reference sequence). CDR3 sequence reads: CASSETGGTDTQYF. The CDR3 DNA follows: TGTGCCAGCAGCGAGACAGGGGGCACAGATACGCAGTATTTT.

The chain is built from TRBV4-3 and TRBJ1-2; D remains unclear. Germline assignment: CDR1 LGHNA and CDR2 YSLEER. Trimming stripped 1 base from V and 0 bases from J, with 3 bases between. The CDR3 loop spans 13 amino acids. CDR3 coding DNA: TGCGCCAGCAGCCAAGGCCCTAACTATGGCTACACCTTC. Amino acid sequence: CASSQGPNYGYTF.

The chain carries TRBV18 and TRBJ2-3; D is undetermined. This CDR3 has 12 amino acids. V shed 4 bases and J shed 3 bases, with 5 bases lying between them. The germline V gene encodes CDR1 KGHSH and CDR2 LQKENI. The CDR3, as DNA: TGTGCCAGCTCACAAGGAACAGATACGCAGTATTTT. This encodes CASSQGTDTQYF.

V is TRBV18 and J is TRBJ1-4; D is possibly TRBD1 (5 bases). CDR3 length equals 13 residues. Germline values: CDR1 KGHSH, CDR2 LQKENI. Trimming left V 3 bases short and J 7 bases short, with 9 bases between. CDR3 coding DNA: TGTGCCAGCTCACCGAGGACATCTGAAAAACTGTTTTTT. Its translation: CASSPRTSEKLFF.

The CDR3 coding sequence is TGTGCCAGCAAAACGGTGGGGGAAGGTGAAAAACTGTTTTTT. Protein product: CASKTVGEGEKLFF. The chain is built from TRBV5-5 and TRBJ1-4; D may be TRBD1 (5 bases). Trimming took 6 bases from V and 7 from J, leaving 16 bases between them. Germline CDR1 SGHKS, CDR2 YYEKEE (reference sequence). The CDR3 totals 14 residues.

V is TRBV12-3 or TRBV12-4 and J is TRBJ1-1, with unresolved D. V lost 3 bases and J lost 1, with 6 bases in between. The CDR3 runs to 13 residues. The CDR3 here is CASSFSTNTEAFF. CDR3 DNA sequence: TGTGCCAGCAGTTTCTCCACGAACACTGAAGCTTTCTTT.

The chain is built from TRBV3-1 (or the pseudogene TRBV3-2) and TRBJ2-7, with 16 bases aligning to TRBD2. Germline trimming cut 4 bases from V and 3 bases from J; bases unmatched to any gene: 9. CDR1 and CDR2 (germline): LGHDT, YNNKEL (reference sequence). The CDR3 is made up of 18 amino acids. CDR3 nucleotides: TGTGCCAGCAGCCGACCCGGGACTAGCGGGGGGGGACGCTACGAGCAGTACTTC. Translated, it gives CASSRPGTSGGGRYEQYF.

The J gene is TRBJ2-2, the V gene TRBV7-8; TRBD1 matches 7 bases. The CDR3 is 15 residues long. The V gene end was trimmed by 1 base and the J gene end by 3 bases; junction bases not matched to a gene: 2. Germline values: CDR1 SGHVS, CDR2 FQNEAQ. The CDR3 DNA follows: TGTGCCAGCAGCTTAGACAGGGGACACACCGGGGAGCTGTTTTTT. The encoded protein is CASSLDRGHTGELFF.

This chain uses TRBV30 with TRBJ2-1; maybe TRBD1 (6 bases). V lost 5 bases and J 3 bases, leaving 14 bases between the germline ends. CDR3 size: 14 residues. Per germline, CDR1 GTSNPN and CDR2 SVGIG (reference sequence). CDR3 sequence: CAWDRTGGYNEQFF. The CDR3 coding sequence is TGTGCCTGGGACAGGACTGGAGGCTACAATGAGCAGTTCTTC.

The chain links TRBV27 to TRBJ2-2, with D hard to call. This CDR3 has 11 amino acids. The germline CDR1 and CDR2 sequences are MNHEY and SMNVEV (reference sequence). V gave up 5 bases and J gave up 7 bases, with 5 bases separating them. The CDR3 DNA reads TGTGCCAGCAGTGCCGGCGGGGAGCTGTTTTTT. Protein product: CASSAGGELFF.

This chain connects TRBV27 to TRBJ1-2; 10 bases are a match to TRBD1. After removal of 2 bases from V and 5 bases from J, the junction contained 5 bases not matched to a gene. This CDR3 has 15 residues. The germline gives CDR1 MNHEY, CDR2 SMNVEV (reference sequence). The CDR3 nucleotides read TGTGCCAGCAGTTTAGGGACAGGGGTTTCATATGGCTACACCTTC. This gives the protein CASSLGTGVSYGYTF.

The chain is built from TRBV4-3 and TRBJ1-2; 7 bases align to TRBD1. The V segment lost 4 bases and the J segment 0 bases; nucleotides outside the gene matches: 8. Germline V gene lookup returns CDR1 LGHNA and CDR2 YSLEER. The CDR3 loop spans 16 amino acids. The CDR3, as DNA: TGCGCCAGCAGCCGACGTCCCGGGACAGCTAACTATGGCTACACCTTC. Translated, it gives CASSRRPGTANYGYTF.

V is TRBV5-1 and J is TRBJ2-7; D is unclear. CDR1 and CDR2 (germline): SGHRS, YFSETQ. The CDR3 is 14 residues long. Deletions cut 4 bases from V and 5 bases from J, with 16 bases between. The CDR3 sequence is CASSRPSPADEQYF. Here the CDR3 DNA reads TGCGCCAGCAGCCGGCCCTCACCCGCCGACGAGCAGTACTTC.

Worth noting for this clone: The sample contains more than one DNA sequence encoding this CDR3. This chain joins TRBV29-1 and TRBJ1-4, with D possibly matching TRBD1 (5 bases). Germline V lookup: CDR1 SQVTM, CDR2 ANQGSEA. V lost 5 bases and J lost 5, with 6 bases in between. The CDR3 contains 11 residues. CDR3 in DNA: TGCAGCGTTCGGGGGAATGAAAAACTGTTTTTT. This codes for CSVRGNEKLFF. The variable domain in full, with the rest retrieved from reference TRBV29-1 and TRBJ1-4, is SAVISQKPSRDICQRGTSLTIQCQVDSQVTMMFWYRQQPGQSLTLIATANQGSEATYESGFVIDKFPISRPNLTFSTLTVSNMSPEDSSIYLCSVRGNEKLFFGSGTQLSVL.

About this clone: The junction does not match germline at one end; this may be a read error. The chain links TRBV12-5 to TRBJ1-3, with 7 nucleotides matching TRBD1. CDR3 size: 12 residues. Germline V gives CDR1 LGHNT, CDR2 FRNRAP. The CDR3 DNA reads as TGTGCTAGTGGTCTAAATGGACAGGCGCAGGATTTT. Encoded protein: CASGLNGQAQDF.

The CDR3 DNA sequence: TGTGCCAGCAGTTCCTCAGGCGGGGGGACCAATGAGCAGTTCTTC. Translation: CASSSSGGGTNEQFF. This chain joins TRBV28 and TRBJ2-1; 8 nucleotides agree with TRBD2. The CDR3 extends over 15 amino acids. V lost 4 bases and J lost 6; bases outside the gene matches: 8. Germline V gene data show CDR1 as MDHEN and CDR2 as SYDVKM.

V is TRBV20-1 and J is TRBJ1-5; TRBD1 aligns across 9 bases. Trimming at V came to 3 bases and at J to 9 bases, leaving 12 bases not matched to a gene. CDR1 and CDR2 (germline): DFQATT, SNEGSKA (reference sequence). The CDR3 has 15 residues. CDR3 in DNA: TGCAGTGCTAGTGACCACCCGGGACAGGGCATGCCCCAGCATTTT. This codes for CSASDHPGQGMPQHF.